Sequencing of this TCR beta chain was carried out in a study of breast tumors, draining lymph nodes, adjacent tissues (dated by TCRdb to about 2016). Background on the whole study: The study compared TCR beta repertoires across tumor, adjacent nontumor tissue and axillary lymph nodes from breast cancer patients. The study aimed to assess the relationships and possible T-cell exchange between tumor, surrounding tissue and draining lymph node repertoires in human breast cancer.

Sequencing relied on an Illumina HiSeq 2000. TCR beta chain libraries were generated by multiplex PCR amplification. The amplified TCR beta chain products were analyzed by high-throughput sequencing. TCRdb reran the public reads through fastp at Q25 and MiXCR, keeping productive beta chains. Under each unique CDR3 protein, matching rows form one entry showing the most common genes and DNA. This sample holds roughly 130,000 distinct CDR3 sequences; around 20% were observed only once. In total, the top ten clones hold under 4.5% of the sample. Lymph node samples came from the axillary draining lymph nodes of breast cancer patients. This clonotype was recorded many times. There is no known antigen for this receptor. No per-base quality is available; no much larger clone lies one base away. What the research found in general, with its limitations: The conclusion that tumor T cells originate in lymph nodes was presented as consistent with a hypothesis rather than as directly demonstrated. The data were considered consistent with most tumor T cells being derived from the lymph node and subsequently expanding within tumor tissue. Tumors showed preferential V and J gene usage, and their T-cell repertoire diversity fell below that of lymph nodes yet above that of nontumor tissue. Tumor and nontumor tissue repertoires were significantly more similar in luminal-like than in basal-like breast cancer.

This TCR was recovered from a female donor with breast cancer. Some clones in this sample may be carry-over from other donors' samples. The material sequenced was axillary lymph node tissue.

This receptor has the CDR3 CATSVAGQGYNEQFF. The nucleotides are TGTGCCACCAGTGTCGCGGGACAGGGTTACAATGAGCAGTTCTTC. Here the chain combines TRBV24-1 and TRBJ2-1, and TRBD1 aligns with 9 junction nucleotides. CDR3 length: 15 amino acids, cysteine to phenylalanine. The CDR3 DNA has 45 bases and is translated from base 1. V loses 5 bases at its end and J loses 4 bases; junction bases beyond the gene matches: 5. Sequences KGHDR (CDR1) and SFDVKD (CDR2) are obtained from the germline V gene.